The subject of this entry is one T cell receptor (beta chain). The CDR3 is 15 amino acids. The V gene end was trimmed by 9 bases and the J gene end by 3 bases; junction bases not matched to a gene: 14. Germline assignment: CDR1 LNHDA and CDR2 SQIVND (reference sequence). These data come from a study of blood T cell repertoires in COVID-19. Overall study context: COVID-19 samples collected from the United States, Italy and Spain covered acute and convalescent phases. Sample material is recorded as cDNA or gDNA derived from T cells, B-cell-depleted T cells, or PBMCs.

TCRdb keeps only in-frame clones here, not all; method: immunoSEQ multiplex PCR. The sample shows a few hundred thousand clones, 82% of them seen only once. The Seattle patients, enrolled during active infection, were followed longitudinally. Sequencing was performed on peripheral blood. This chain connects TRBV19 to TRBJ2-7, with 7 bases lining up with TRBD1. The source of this sequence is a woman at least 80 years old with COVID-19, enrolled during active disease. The CDR3 DNA follows: TGTGCCAGCTCTGAGTCCGGGACAGCTCTCTACGAGCAGTACTTC. Translating gives CASSESGTALYEQYF.